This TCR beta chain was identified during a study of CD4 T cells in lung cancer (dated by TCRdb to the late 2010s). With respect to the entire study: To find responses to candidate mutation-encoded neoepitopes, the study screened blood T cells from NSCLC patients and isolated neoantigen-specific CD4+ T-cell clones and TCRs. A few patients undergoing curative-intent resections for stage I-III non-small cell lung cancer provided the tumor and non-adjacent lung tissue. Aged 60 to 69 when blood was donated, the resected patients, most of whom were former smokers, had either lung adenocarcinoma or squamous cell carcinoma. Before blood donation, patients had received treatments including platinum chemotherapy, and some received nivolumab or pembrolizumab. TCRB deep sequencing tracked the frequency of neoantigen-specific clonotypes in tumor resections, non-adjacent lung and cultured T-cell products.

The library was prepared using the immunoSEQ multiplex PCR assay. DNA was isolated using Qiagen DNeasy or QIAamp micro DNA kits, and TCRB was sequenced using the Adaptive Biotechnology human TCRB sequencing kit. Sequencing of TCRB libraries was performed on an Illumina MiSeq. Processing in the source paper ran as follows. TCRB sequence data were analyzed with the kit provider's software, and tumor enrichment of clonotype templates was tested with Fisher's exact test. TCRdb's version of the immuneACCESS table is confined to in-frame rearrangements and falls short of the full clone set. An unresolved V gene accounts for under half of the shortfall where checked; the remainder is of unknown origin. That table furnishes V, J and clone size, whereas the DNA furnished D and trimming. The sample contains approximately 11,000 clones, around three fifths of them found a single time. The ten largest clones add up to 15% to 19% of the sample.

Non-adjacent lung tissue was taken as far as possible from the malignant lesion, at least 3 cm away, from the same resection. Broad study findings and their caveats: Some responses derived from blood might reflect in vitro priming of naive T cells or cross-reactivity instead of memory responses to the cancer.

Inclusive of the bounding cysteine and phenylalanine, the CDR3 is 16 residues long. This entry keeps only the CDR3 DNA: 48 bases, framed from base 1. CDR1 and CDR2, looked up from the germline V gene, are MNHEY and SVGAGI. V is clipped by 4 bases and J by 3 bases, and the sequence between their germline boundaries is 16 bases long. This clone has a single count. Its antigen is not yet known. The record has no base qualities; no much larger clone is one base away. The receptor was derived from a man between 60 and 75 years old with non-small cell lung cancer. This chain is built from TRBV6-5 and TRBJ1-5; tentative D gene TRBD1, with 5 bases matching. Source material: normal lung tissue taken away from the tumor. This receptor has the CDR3 CASSLGRADHNQPQHF. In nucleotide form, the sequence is TGTGCCAGCAGTTTGGGCAGGGCCGATCACAATCAGCCCCAGCATTTT.